The T cell receptor (beta chain) described here comes from a study of blood T cell repertoires in COVID-19. Study-level information: The United States, Italy and Spain were the sources of the acute and convalescent COVID-19 samples. From T cells, B-cell-depleted T cells, or PBMCs came the material, which was cDNA or gDNA.

The ends lost 10 bases at V and 5 bases at J; junction bases unmatched: 7. The CDR3 length is 13 residues. Germline V CDR1 and CDR2: PRHDT, FYEKMQ (reference sequence). Original processing notes: Amplification of reference gene primers provided the estimated nucleated cell counts. Measured with immunoSEQ multiplex PCR; TCRdb has only the in-frame clones, and not every one. V, J and clone size derive from that table, while D and trimming were established from the DNA sequence. The repertoire holds fewer than 110,000 clones, with about 91% as singletons. The TCR was taken from a man aged 50 to 59 with acute or convalescent COVID-19. The sequencing input was peripheral blood. V gene TRBV13 combines with J gene TRBJ2-7; 11 bases align to TRBD1. The CDR3 DNA is TGTGCCACCTCGGACAGGGGGCTTGACGAGCAGTACTTC. It is translated as CATSDRGLDEQYF.